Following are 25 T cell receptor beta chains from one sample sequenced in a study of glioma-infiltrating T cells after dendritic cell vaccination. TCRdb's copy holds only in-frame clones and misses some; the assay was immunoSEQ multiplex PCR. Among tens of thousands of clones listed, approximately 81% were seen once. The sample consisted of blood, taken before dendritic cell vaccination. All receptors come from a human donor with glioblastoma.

CDR3 loop: CASSLEETQYF. The CDR3 DNA reads TGTGCCAGCAGCTTAGAGGAGACCCAGTACTTC. The chain uses TRBV5-6 and TRBJ2-5; D gene unclear. The CDR3 covers 11 residues. The V end was cut by 2 bases, the J end by 5 bases, with 4 bases between. Looked up from germline, CDR1 is SGHDT and CDR2 is YYEEEE.

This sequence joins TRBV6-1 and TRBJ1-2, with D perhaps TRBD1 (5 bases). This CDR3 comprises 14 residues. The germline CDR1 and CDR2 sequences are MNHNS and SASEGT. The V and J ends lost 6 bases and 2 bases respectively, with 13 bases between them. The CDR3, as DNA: TGTGCCAGCAGGGGGGGGTACACGAACTATGGCTACACCTTC. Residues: CASRGGYTNYGYTF.

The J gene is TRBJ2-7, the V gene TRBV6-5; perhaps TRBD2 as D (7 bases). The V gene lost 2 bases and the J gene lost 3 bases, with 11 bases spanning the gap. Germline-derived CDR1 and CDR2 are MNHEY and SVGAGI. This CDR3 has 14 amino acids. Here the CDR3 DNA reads TGTGCCAGCAGTTACCGGGGAGGGGGCTACGAGCAGTACTTC. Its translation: CASSYRGGGYEQYF.

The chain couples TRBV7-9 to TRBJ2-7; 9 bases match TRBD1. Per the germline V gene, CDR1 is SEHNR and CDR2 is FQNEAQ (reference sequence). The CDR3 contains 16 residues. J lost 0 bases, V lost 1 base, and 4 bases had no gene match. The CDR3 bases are TGTGCCAGCAGCTTAGGACAGGGGGGCATCTCCTACGAGCAGTACTTC. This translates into CASSLGQGGISYEQYF.

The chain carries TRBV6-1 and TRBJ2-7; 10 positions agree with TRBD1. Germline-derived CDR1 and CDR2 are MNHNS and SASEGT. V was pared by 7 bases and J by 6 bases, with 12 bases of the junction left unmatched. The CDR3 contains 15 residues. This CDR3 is CASIPAETGGSEQYF. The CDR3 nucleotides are TGTGCCAGCATCCCGGCTGAGACAGGGGGCTCCGAGCAGTACTTC.

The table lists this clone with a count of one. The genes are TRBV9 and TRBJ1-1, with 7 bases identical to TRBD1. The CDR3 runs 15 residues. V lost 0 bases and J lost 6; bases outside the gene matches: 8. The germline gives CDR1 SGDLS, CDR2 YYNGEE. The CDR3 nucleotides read TGTGCCAGCAGCGTAGTAAGTGCCGACAGGGCTGAAGCTTTCTTT. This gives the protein CASSVVSADRAEAFF.

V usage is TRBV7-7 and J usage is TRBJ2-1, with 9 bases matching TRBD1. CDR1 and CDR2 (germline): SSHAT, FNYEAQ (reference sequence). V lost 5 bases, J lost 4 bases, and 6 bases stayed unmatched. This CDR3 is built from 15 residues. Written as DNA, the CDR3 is TGTGCCAGCAGCCCCGGACAGGGGCAATACAATGAGCAGTTCTTC. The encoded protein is CASSPGQGQYNEQFF. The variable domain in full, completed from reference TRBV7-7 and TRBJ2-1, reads GAGVSQSPRYKVTKRGQDVTLRCDPISSHATLYWYQQALGQGPEFLTYFNYEAQPDKSGLPSDRFSAERPEGSISTLTIQRTEQRDSAMYRCASSPGQGQYNEQFFGPGTRLTVL.

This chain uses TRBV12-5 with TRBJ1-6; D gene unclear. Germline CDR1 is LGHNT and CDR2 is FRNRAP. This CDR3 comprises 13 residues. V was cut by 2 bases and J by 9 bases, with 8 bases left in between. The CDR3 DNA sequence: TGTGCTAGTGGTTTGTACGACACTTCACCCCTCCACTTT. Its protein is CASGLYDTSPLHF.

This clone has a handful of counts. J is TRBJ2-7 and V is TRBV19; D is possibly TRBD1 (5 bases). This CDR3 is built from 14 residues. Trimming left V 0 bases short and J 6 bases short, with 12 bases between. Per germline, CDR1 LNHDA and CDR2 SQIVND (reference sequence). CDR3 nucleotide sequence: TGTGCCAGTAGTATAGAATGGAGAAGGGGCGAGCAGTACTTC. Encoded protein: CASSIEWRRGEQYF.

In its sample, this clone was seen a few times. This chain's CDR3 is CASSTRNTGTGGAGRETQYF. In nucleotides, the CDR3 is TGCGCCAGCAGCACGCGCAACACCGGGACAGGGGGCGCGGGGAGAGAGACCCAGTACTTC. The rearrangement joins TRBV5-1 to TRBJ2-5; 12 bases are shared with TRBD1. CDR3 length: 20 residues. The V gene's germline CDR1 is SGHRS and CDR2 YFSETQ. V gave up 4 bases and J gave up 4 bases; unmatched junction bases: 20.

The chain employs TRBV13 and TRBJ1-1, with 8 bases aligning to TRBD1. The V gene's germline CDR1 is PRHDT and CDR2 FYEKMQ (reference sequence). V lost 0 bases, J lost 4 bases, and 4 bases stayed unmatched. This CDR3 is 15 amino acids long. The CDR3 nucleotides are TGTGCCAGCAGCTTAGGCCAGGGGGCTAGCACTGAAGCTTTCTTT. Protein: CASSLGQGASTEAFF.

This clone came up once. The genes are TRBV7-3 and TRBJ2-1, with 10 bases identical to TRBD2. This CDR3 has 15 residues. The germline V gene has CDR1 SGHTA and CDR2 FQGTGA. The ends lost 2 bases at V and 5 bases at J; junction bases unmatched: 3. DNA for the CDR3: TGTGCCAGCAGCTTACCTAGCGGGGGACACAATGAGCAGTTCTTC. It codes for CASSLPSGGHNEQFF.

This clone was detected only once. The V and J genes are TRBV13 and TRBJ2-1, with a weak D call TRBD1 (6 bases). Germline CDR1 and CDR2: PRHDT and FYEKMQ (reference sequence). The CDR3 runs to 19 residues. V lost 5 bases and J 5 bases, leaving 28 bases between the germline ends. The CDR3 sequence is CASSPQGTKRRTDNNEQFF. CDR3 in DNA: TGTGCCAGCAGCCCCCAGGGGACCAAGAGGAGGACCGACAACAATGAGCAGTTCTTC.

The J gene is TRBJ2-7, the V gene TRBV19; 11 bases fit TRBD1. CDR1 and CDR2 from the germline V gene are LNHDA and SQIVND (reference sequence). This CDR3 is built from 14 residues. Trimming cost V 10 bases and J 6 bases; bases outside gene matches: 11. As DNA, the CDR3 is TGTGCCACCTTACCGGGACAGGGGGGAGGCGAGCAGTACTTC. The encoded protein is CATLPGQGGGEQYF.

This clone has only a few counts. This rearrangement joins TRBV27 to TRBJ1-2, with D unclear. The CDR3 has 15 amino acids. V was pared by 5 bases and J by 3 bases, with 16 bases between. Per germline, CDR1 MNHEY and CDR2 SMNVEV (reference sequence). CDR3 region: CASSPSVLFDYGYTF. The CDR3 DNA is TGTGCCAGCAGTCCCTCGGTATTGTTCGACTATGGCTACACCTTC.

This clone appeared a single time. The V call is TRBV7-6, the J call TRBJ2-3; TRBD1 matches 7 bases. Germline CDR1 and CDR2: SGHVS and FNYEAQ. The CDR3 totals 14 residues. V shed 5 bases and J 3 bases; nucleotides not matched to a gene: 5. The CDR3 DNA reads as TGTGCCAGCAGCGATGGACAGGAGACAGATACGCAGTATTTT. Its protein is CASSDGQETDTQYF.

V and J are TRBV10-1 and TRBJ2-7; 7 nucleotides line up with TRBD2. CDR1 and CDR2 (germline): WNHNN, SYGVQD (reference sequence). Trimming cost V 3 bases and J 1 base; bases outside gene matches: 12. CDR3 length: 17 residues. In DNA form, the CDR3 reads TGCGCCAGCAGTGAAACAGTTATGGTCGGGGGGTCCTACGAGCAGTACTTC. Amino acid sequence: CASSETVMVGGSYEQYF.

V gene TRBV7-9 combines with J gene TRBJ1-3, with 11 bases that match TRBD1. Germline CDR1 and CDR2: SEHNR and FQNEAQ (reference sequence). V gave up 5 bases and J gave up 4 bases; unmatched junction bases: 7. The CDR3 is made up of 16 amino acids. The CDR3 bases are TGTGCCAGCAGCCGAGGACAGGGGGCGCTGGGAAACACCATATATTTT. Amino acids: CASSRGQGALGNTIYF.

The CDR3 sequence: CASSLDAMNTEAFF. The CDR3 bases are TGCGCCAGCAGCCTAGACGCCATGAACACTGAAGCTTTCTTT. The chain carries TRBV5-1 and TRBJ1-1, with D uncertain. Per germline, CDR1 SGHRS and CDR2 YFSETQ. The CDR3 loop spans 14 amino acids. V shed 4 bases and J shed 0 bases, with 10 bases lying between them.

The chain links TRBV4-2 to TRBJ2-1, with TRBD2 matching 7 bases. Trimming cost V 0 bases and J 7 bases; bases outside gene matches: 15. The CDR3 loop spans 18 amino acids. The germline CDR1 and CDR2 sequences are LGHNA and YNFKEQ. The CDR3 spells CASSQDPLTSATGNEQFF. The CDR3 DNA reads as TGTGCCAGCAGCCAAGACCCCCTAACTAGCGCCACCGGGAATGAGCAGTTCTTC.

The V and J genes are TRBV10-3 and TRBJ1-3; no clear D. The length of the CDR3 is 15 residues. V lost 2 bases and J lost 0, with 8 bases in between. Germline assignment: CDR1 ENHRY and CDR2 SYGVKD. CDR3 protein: CAISERRFSGNTIYF. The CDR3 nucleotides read TGTGCCATCAGTGAGAGGAGATTCTCTGGAAACACCATATATTTT.

This CDR3 is CASRADDTGELFF. The CDR3 nucleotides are TGTGCCAGCAGGGCTGATGACACCGGGGAGCTGTTTTTT. V gene TRBV6-1 combines with J gene TRBJ2-2; no definite D call. V dropped 6 bases and J dropped 3 bases, with 8 bases sitting between them. This CDR3 has 13 amino acids. CDR1 and CDR2 from the germline V gene are MNHNS and SASEGT.

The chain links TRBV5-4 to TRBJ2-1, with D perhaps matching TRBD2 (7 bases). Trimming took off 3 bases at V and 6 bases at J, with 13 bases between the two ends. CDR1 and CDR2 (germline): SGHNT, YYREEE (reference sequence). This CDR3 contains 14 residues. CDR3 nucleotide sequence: TGTGCCAGCAGCTCGGGGGGCAGCACCAATGAGCAGTTCTTC. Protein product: CASSSGGSTNEQFF.

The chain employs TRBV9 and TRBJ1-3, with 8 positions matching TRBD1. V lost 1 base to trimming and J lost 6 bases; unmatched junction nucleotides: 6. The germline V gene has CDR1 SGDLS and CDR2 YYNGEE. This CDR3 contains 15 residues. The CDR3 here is CASSVSGQELNTIYF. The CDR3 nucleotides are TGTGCCAGCAGCGTATCGGGACAGGAGCTAAACACCATATATTTT.

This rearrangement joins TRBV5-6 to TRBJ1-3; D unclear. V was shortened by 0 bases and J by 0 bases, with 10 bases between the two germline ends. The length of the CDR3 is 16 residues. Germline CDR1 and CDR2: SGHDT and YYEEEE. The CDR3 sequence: CASSLGAVSSGNTIYF. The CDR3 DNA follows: TGTGCCAGCAGCTTGGGAGCGGTGAGCTCTGGAAACACCATATATTTT. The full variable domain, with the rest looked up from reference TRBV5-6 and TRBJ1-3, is DAGVTQSPTHLIKTRGQQVTLRCSPKSGHDTVSWYQQALGQGPQFIFQYYEEEERQRGNFPDRFSGHQFPNYSSELNVNALLLGDSALYLCASSLGAVSSGNTIYFGEGSWLTVV.